Below are 28 T cell receptor beta chains sequenced from a single sample in a study of shared clonotypes between healthy human individuals. The data were produced by immunoSEQ multiplex PCR, yet TCRdb's version contains in-frame clones alone and is incomplete. Among some 2,000,000 clones listed, about 95% were seen once. Material for sequencing was naive CD4+ T cells sorted from blood. Documented subset: CD45RA+ positively selected. These receptors were collected from a man aged 18 to 29 in good health.

A word on this clone: A read error may explain this, as a much larger clone is one base away. The same CDR3 also results from other DNA sequences found in this sample. The V gene is TRBV18, the J gene TRBJ2-7, with D possibly being TRBD1 or TRBD2 (7 bases each). The CDR3 loop spans 14 amino acids. The germline V gene has CDR1 KGHSH and CDR2 LQKENI. The V and J ends lost 6 bases and 4 bases respectively, with 16 bases between them. CDR3 sequence: CASSPGGGTYEQYF. CDR3 DNA sequence: TGTGCCAGCTCCCCAGGGGGGGGAACATACGAGCAGTACTTC. The whole variable domain, filled in from reference TRBV18 and TRBJ2-7, reads NAGVMQNPRHLVRRRGQEARLRCSPMKGHSHVYWYRQLPEEGLKFMVYLQKENIIDESGMPKERFSAEFPKEGPSILRIQQVVRGDSAAYFCASSPGGGTYEQYFGPGTRLTVT.

The CDR3 is CAISDPGRGNTEAFF. CDR3 DNA sequence: TGTGCCATCAGTGATCCGGGACGGGGGAACACTGAAGCTTTCTTT. This chain uses TRBV10-3 with TRBJ1-1, with D tentatively TRBD1 (5 bases). Trimming took off 3 bases at V and 1 base at J, with 12 bases between the two ends. Germline V gene lookup returns CDR1 ENHRY and CDR2 SYGVKD. The CDR3 contains 15 residues.

This chain links TRBV5-1 with TRBJ2-5; D is possibly TRBD1 or TRBD2 (5 bases each). CDR1 SGHRS and CDR2 YFSETQ come from the germline V gene. Between the trimmed V and J ends, which lost 7 bases and 2 bases, there was a span of 12 bases. This CDR3 has 13 amino acids. This CDR3 is CASARGSQETQYF. The CDR3 region has the DNA TGCGCCAGCGCCCGGGGCAGTCAAGAGACCCAGTACTTC.

The J gene is TRBJ2-6, the V gene TRBV4-3; the D gene could be TRBD1 or TRBD2 (5 bases each). CDR1 LGHNA and CDR2 YSLEER come from the germline V gene. The CDR3 has 17 residues. V was trimmed by 3 bases and J by 3 bases, leaving 15 bases between them. The CDR3 DNA sequence: TGCGCCAGCAGCCAGAACCCACTAGGGGTTGGGGCCAACGTCCTGACTTTC. Amino acid sequence: CASSQNPLGVGANVLTF.

The chain couples TRBV4-1 to TRBJ1-6; tentatively, D is TRBD1 (6 bases). CDR1 and CDR2 from the germline V gene are MGHRA and YSYEKL. The germline V and J ends were trimmed by 0 bases and 1 base, with 13 bases remaining between them. This CDR3 comprises 18 residues. The CDR3 DNA is TGCGCCAGCAGCCAAGAGGGGGCGGGGAGTTCCTATAATTCACCCCTCCACTTT. Translation: CASSQEGAGSSYNSPLHF.

This clone is a singleton in its sample. Here the CDR3 reads CAISESAQGNYEQYF. CDR3 bases: TGTGCCATCAGTGAGTCTGCCCAGGGGAACTACGAGCAGTACTTC. The chain recombines TRBV10-3 with TRBJ2-7, with D perhaps TRBD1 (6 bases). The V and J ends lost 0 bases and 3 bases respectively, with 12 bases between them. CDR3 size: 15 residues. The germline gives CDR1 ENHRY, CDR2 SYGVKD.

This chain links TRBV7-9 with TRBJ1-4; D not certain. CDR3 length equals 16 residues. V lost 4 bases and J lost 0, with 12 bases in between. CDR1 and CDR2 from the germline V gene are SEHNR and FQNEAQ (reference sequence). Here the CDR3 DNA reads TGTGCCAGCAGCTCCGGACGGAAAGCAACTAATGAAAAACTGTTTTTT. Its translation: CASSSGRKATNEKLFF.

This chain uses TRBV5-1 with TRBJ2-1; 7 bases line up with TRBD2. Germline V gene data show CDR1 as SGHRS and CDR2 as YFSETQ. The CDR3 is made up of 16 amino acids. Trimming cost V 4 bases and J 9 bases; bases outside gene matches: 16. The CDR3 loop reads CASSATPGLPVGEQFF. In DNA, the CDR3 is TGCGCCAGCAGCGCAACCCCGGGACTACCCGTGGGTGAGCAGTTCTTC.

V is TRBV5-4 and J is TRBJ2-7; D is possibly TRBD1 (5 bases). V lost 1 base to trimming and J lost 6 bases, with 17 bases between them. This CDR3 contains 15 residues. CDR1 and CDR2 from the germline V gene are SGHNT and YYREEE (reference sequence). The CDR3 sequence is CASSLIGREVVEQYF. In DNA, the CDR3 is TGTGCCAGCAGCTTGATAGGCAGGGAAGTGGTCGAGCAGTACTTC.

The V call is TRBV18, the J call TRBJ2-4; no reliable D call. CDR3 size: 17 residues. Deletions cut 3 bases from V and 1 base from J, with 16 bases between. Germline assignment: CDR1 KGHSH and CDR2 LQKENI. Here the CDR3 DNA reads TGTGCCAGCTCACCTCCTCTAGGATTCGGCGCCAAAAACATTCAGTACTTC. It encodes CASSPPLGFGAKNIQYF.

As regards this clone: The sample carries other DNA sequences with the same CDR3. This chain links TRBV9 with TRBJ1-1; D is possibly TRBD1 (6 bases). Trimming cost V 3 bases and J 0 bases, with 9 bases left between them. CDR3 length equals 14 residues. Germline V CDR1 and CDR2: SGDLS, YYNGEE. This CDR3 is CASSATGMNTEAFF. The CDR3 bases are TGTGCCAGCAGCGCGACAGGCATGAACACTGAAGCTTTCTTT.

This chain links TRBV30 with TRBJ2-2; 10 bases are a match to TRBD2. The CDR3 consists of 14 residues. V gave up 3 bases and J gave up 6 bases; unmatched junction bases: 4. The germline V gene encodes CDR1 GTSNPN and CDR2 SVGIG (reference sequence). The CDR3 DNA reads as TGTGCCTGGAGACTAGCGGGAAGTCCCGGGGAGCTGTTTTTT. It codes for CAWRLAGSPGELFF.

A word on this clone: The sample carries other DNA sequences with the same CDR3. The chain joins TRBV7-9 to TRBJ2-3; TRBD2 agrees at 9 bases. Unmatched junction bases numbered 7, after V lost 5 bases and J lost 1 base. Germline V lookup: CDR1 SEHNR, CDR2 FQNEAQ (reference sequence). CDR3 length equals 16 residues. This CDR3 is CASSPPGGRGTDTQYF. The CDR3 DNA sequence: TGTGCCAGCAGCCCCCCGGGCGGGAGGGGCACAGATACGCAGTATTTT.

About this clone itself: This sample includes further DNA sequences coding for the same CDR3. This chain joins TRBV10-3 and TRBJ2-1; D might be TRBD2 (6 bases). Germline CDR1 reads ENHRY; CDR2 reads SYGVKD. CDR3 length equals 15 residues. Trimming took 0 bases from V and 3 from J, leaving 9 bases between them. This CDR3 reads CAISESGGDYNEQFF. DNA of the CDR3: TGTGCCATCAGTGAGTCTGGCGGGGACTACAATGAGCAGTTCTTC.

The chain recombines TRBV7-9 with TRBJ1-4, with D unclear. V was pared by 8 bases and J by 0 bases, with 13 bases between. The CDR3 loop spans 15 amino acids. CDR1 and CDR2 (germline): SEHNR, FQNEAQ (reference sequence). The CDR3 sequence is CASGFGVATNEKLFF. CDR3 bases: TGTGCCAGCGGGTTTGGCGTTGCAACTAATGAAAAACTGTTTTTT.

About this clone: The same CDR3 arises from other DNA sequences in this sample as well. The genes are TRBV6-6 and TRBJ2-5; tentatively, D is TRBD2 (5 bases). The germline gives CDR1 MNHNY, CDR2 SVGAGI (reference sequence). The CDR3 covers 15 residues. V shed 0 bases and J shed 5 bases, with 13 bases lying between them. The CDR3 loop reads CASSYSRTSGETQYF. CDR3 nucleotides: TGTGCCAGCAGTTACTCGAGGACCTCGGGGGAGACCCAGTACTTC.

The chain has TRBV2 and TRBJ1-2, with D unclear. Germline CDR1 reads SNHLY; CDR2 reads FYNNEI. The CDR3 is 14 amino acids. Trimming cost V 3 bases and J 4 bases, with 12 bases left between them. CDR3 nucleotides: TGTGCCAGCAGTGAGTTACGGGAATCCTATGGCTACACCTTC. Residues: CASSELRESYGYTF.

Worth noting for this clone: Other DNA sequences in this sample translate to the same CDR3. The CDR3 here is CASSSGLAGGQETQYF. In DNA form, the CDR3 reads TGCGCCAGCAGCTCCGGTTTGGCAGGGGGCCAAGAGACCCAGTACTTC. J is TRBJ2-5 and V is TRBV5-1; 7 nucleotides align to TRBD1. CDR1 is SGHRS and CDR2 is YFSETQ in the germline V gene. Losses at the gene ends were 3 bases for V and 1 base for J; bases not matched to a gene: 9. This CDR3 region has 16 residues.

The chain recombines TRBV5-1 with TRBJ2-5; D may correspond to TRBD1 or TRBD2 (5 bases each). The CDR3 has 14 residues. V was pared by 4 bases and J by 7 bases, with 17 bases between. CDR1 is SGHRS, CDR2 YFSETQ, per germline. DNA of the CDR3: TGCGCCAGCAGCGTACGGACGGGACCAGGGACCCAGTACTTC. This gives the protein CASSVRTGPGTQYF.

Only one count was recorded for this clone. Different DNA sequences within this sample yield the same CDR3. V and J are TRBV20-1 and TRBJ1-1; D not resolved. The CDR3 is 11 residues long. Trimming stripped 6 bases from V and 4 bases from J, with 9 bases between. Looked up from germline, CDR1 is DFQATT and CDR2 is SNEGSKA (reference sequence). CDR3 in amino acids: CSARDVTEAFF. The CDR3 DNA sequence: TGCAGTGCCCGAGATGTCACTGAAGCTTTCTTT.

This clone appeared once. This chain links TRBV29-1 with TRBJ2-1, with D uncertain. Looked up from germline, CDR1 is SQVTM and CDR2 is ANQGSEA. The V and J ends lost 8 bases and 0 bases respectively, with 17 bases between them. The CDR3 covers 15 residues. This chain's CDR3 is CSIPVGGSSYNEQFF. The CDR3 nucleotides read TGCAGCATCCCCGTTGGTGGTAGCTCCTACAATGAGCAGTTCTTC.

This chain uses TRBV7-8 with TRBJ2-1; weak D call: TRBD1 (5 bases). The CDR3 has 15 amino acids. Germline CDR1 is SGHVS and CDR2 is FQNEAQ. With 4 bases removed from V and 3 bases from J, the gap between germline ends came to 13 bases. DNA of the CDR3: TGTGCCAGCAGCTCCCGACAGAGAGACTACAATGAGCAGTTCTTC. This gives the protein CASSSRQRDYNEQFF. The entire variable domain, with the rest obtained from reference TRBV7-8 and TRBJ2-1, is as follows: GAGVSQSPRYKVAKRGQDVALRCDPISGHVSLFWYQQALGQGPEFLTYFQNEAQLDKSGLPSDRFFAERPEGSVSTLKIQRTQQEDSAVYLCASSSRQRDYNEQFFGPGTRLTVL.

This sequence joins TRBV6-5 and TRBJ2-7; 9 nucleotides match TRBD1. V lost 6 bases and J lost 1; bases outside the gene matches: 7. Germline V gene data show CDR1 as MNHEY and CDR2 as SVGAGI. This CDR3 is 15 amino acids long. In nucleotides, the CDR3 is TGTGCCAGCAGCATACAAGGGACAGGGTCCTACGAGCAGTACTTC. Its translation: CASSIQGTGSYEQYF.

The chain employs TRBV9 and TRBJ2-7; tentatively, D is TRBD2 (5 bases). This CDR3 has 15 residues. The germline V and J ends were trimmed by 0 bases and 0 bases, with 10 bases remaining between them. The germline gives CDR1 SGDLS, CDR2 YYNGEE. Written as DNA, the CDR3 is TGTGCCAGCAGCGTAGAAACGGGGTCCTCCTACGAGCAGTACTTC. Residues: CASSVETGSSYEQYF.

This chain connects TRBV20-1 to TRBJ2-7, with D possibly matching TRBD2 (5 bases). Between the trimmed V and J ends, which lost 6 bases and 4 bases, there was a span of 10 bases. The CDR3 runs 11 residues. CDR1 and CDR2 from the germline V gene are DFQATT and SNEGSKA (reference sequence). The DNA of the CDR3 is TGCAGTGCGCCACTAGGGTACGAGCAGTACTTC. It encodes CSAPLGYEQYF.

The chain joins TRBV19 to TRBJ1-1; the D is unclear. V was clipped by 5 bases and J by 1 base, with 14 bases between them. The CDR3 length is 15 residues. CDR1 is LNHDA and CDR2 is SQIVND in the germline V gene (reference sequence). CDR3 in amino acids: CASSPITPENTEAFF. In DNA form, the CDR3 reads TGTGCCAGTAGTCCCATTACCCCGGAGAACACTGAAGCTTTCTTT.

The chain uses TRBV6-1 and TRBJ1-6; 9 positions agree with TRBD1. V trimming: 6 bases; J trimming: 9 bases; junction bases outside the gene matches: 6. The CDR3 spans 14 residues. Germline values: CDR1 MNHNS, CDR2 SASEGT. The CDR3 DNA is TGTGCCAGCAGACAGACAGGGGGGATTTCACCCCTCCACTTT. Translating it yields CASRQTGGISPLHF.

A remark on this clone: Different DNA sequences within this sample yield the same CDR3. V gene TRBV7-9 combines with J gene TRBJ1-6; 7 bases map to TRBD1. Germline assignment: CDR1 SEHNR and CDR2 FQNEAQ (reference sequence). This CDR3 is 14 amino acids long. Unmatched junction bases numbered 4, after V lost 1 base and J lost 10 bases. The CDR3 is CASSLEQGNSPLHF. CDR3 bases: TGTGCCAGCAGCTTAGAACAGGGGAACTCACCCCTCCACTTT.